The 25 T cell receptor beta chains below were found in one sample sequenced in a study of blood T cell repertoires in COVID-19. Sequencing was performed with immunoSEQ multiplex PCR; in TCRdb, only in-frame clones are kept and a portion is missing. The table lists over 250,000 clones, about 89% of them singletons. Specimen: peripheral blood. The receptors come from a middle-aged man with acute or convalescent COVID-19.

V is TRBV30 and J is TRBJ1-5, with 7 bases fitting TRBD1. There are 15 residues in the CDR3. J lost 4 bases, V lost 2 bases, and 8 bases had no gene match. CDR1 and CDR2 from the germline V gene are GTSNPN and SVGIG (reference sequence). The CDR3 loop reads CAWSQAAGGNQPQHF. For the CDR3, the DNA is TGTGCCTGGAGTCAAGCAGCAGGGGGTAATCAGCCCCAGCATTTT.

This rearrangement joins TRBV11-3 to TRBJ2-7; 8 bases agree with TRBD2. Germline lookup yields CDR1 SGHNT and CDR2 YENEEA. After removal of 3 bases from V and 1 base from J, the junction contained 5 bases not matched to a gene. The CDR3 has 15 amino acids. CDR3 in amino acids: CASSLSGGSSYEQYF. CDR3 nucleotides: TGTGCCAGCAGCTTGAGCGGGGGCTCTTCCTACGAGCAGTACTTC.

To note about this clone: The same CDR3 is also encoded by other DNA sequences in this sample. The chain uses TRBV7-2 and TRBJ1-5; possible D gene TRBD1, 5 bases. V was trimmed by 0 bases and J by 4 bases, leaving 7 bases between them. Germline CDR1 and CDR2: SGHTA and FQGNSA. The CDR3 consists of 14 residues. CDR3 residues: CASSLAGGNQPQHF. The CDR3 DNA reads TGTGCCAGCAGCTTAGCGGGGGGGAATCAGCCCCAGCATTTT.

V and J are TRBV3-1 (or the pseudogene TRBV3-2) and TRBJ2-5, with D perhaps TRBD2 (7 bases). The CDR3 totals 19 residues. The V end was cut by 0 bases, the J end by 4 bases, with 24 bases between. The V gene's germline CDR1 is LGHDT and CDR2 YNNKEL (reference sequence). For the CDR3, the DNA is TGTGCCAGCAGCCAAGAATTGCTCAGTTGGGGGGGCGTTCCAGAGACCCAGTACTTC. Residues: CASSQELLSWGGVPETQYF.

This sequence joins TRBV9 and TRBJ2-5, with 8 bases lining up with TRBD2. Germline V CDR1 and CDR2: SGDLS, YYNGEE. J lost 2 bases, V lost 0 bases, and 6 bases had no gene match. The CDR3 extends over 16 amino acids. CDR3 DNA sequence: TGTGCCAGCAGCGTAGCGGGAGGGAGGGGACAAGAGACCCAGTACTTC. This encodes CASSVAGGRGQETQYF.

This clone was found a few times. CDR3 DNA: TGTGCCAGCTCACCTGGGTCCGGGATGCCGAACACTGAAGCTTTCTTT. Its protein product is CASSPGSGMPNTEAFF. The chain employs TRBV18 and TRBJ1-1; D remains unclear. CDR1 KGHSH and CDR2 LQKENI come from the germline V gene. V lost 3 bases, J lost 1 base, and 15 bases lay in between. The CDR3 contains 16 residues.

The chain has TRBV5-5 and TRBJ2-5, with 14 bases matching TRBD2. Looked up from germline, CDR1 is SGHKS and CDR2 is YYEKEE (reference sequence). Trimming took 1 base from V and 4 from J; bases not matched to a gene: 3. CDR3 length: 16 amino acids. CDR3 in amino acids: CASSLLTSGGAETQYF. CDR3 nucleotide sequence: TGTGCCAGCAGCTTGTTGACTAGCGGGGGGGCAGAGACCCAGTACTTC.

This chain links TRBV3-1 (or the pseudogene TRBV3-2) with TRBJ1-1; a possible D gene is TRBD1 (5 bases). The CDR3 sequence is 13 residues long. With 4 bases removed from V and 3 bases from J, the gap between germline ends came to 9 bases. Germline CDR1 is LGHDT and CDR2 is YNNKEL (reference sequence). The CDR3 loop reads CASSRGGYTEAFF. The CDR3 nucleotides are TGTGCCAGCAGCCGGGGGGGATACACTGAAGCTTTCTTT.

This chain joins TRBV5-1 and TRBJ2-7; D possibly corresponds to TRBD1 (6 bases). Germline assignment: CDR1 SGHRS and CDR2 YFSETQ. The CDR3 runs to 15 residues. Trimming cost V 0 bases and J 1 base, with 11 bases left between them. As DNA, the CDR3 is TGCGCCAGCAGCTTGGTGGGGGCACCATCCTACGAGCAGTACTTC. This codes for CASSLVGAPSYEQYF.

This sequence joins TRBV30 and TRBJ1-2, with D uncertain. In germline, CDR1 is GTSNPN, CDR2 SVGIG (reference sequence). This CDR3 contains 14 residues. Trimming left V 5 bases short and J 0 bases short, with 13 bases between. The CDR3 here is CAWSRGRANYGYTF. For the CDR3, the DNA is TGTGCCTGGTCCCGGGGTCGAGCTAACTATGGCTACACCTTC.

This clone was recorded only once. The V gene is TRBV5-5, the J gene TRBJ1-1, with D perhaps TRBD1 (5 bases). V gave up 5 bases and J gave up 3 bases, with 11 bases separating them. CDR3 length: 13 residues. The germline V gene has CDR1 SGHKS and CDR2 YYEKEE (reference sequence). The CDR3 sequence: CASSPDRDTEAFF. Written as DNA, the CDR3 is TGTGCCAGCAGTCCCGACAGAGACACTGAAGCTTTCTTT.

The J gene is TRBJ2-1, the V gene TRBV30, with TRBD1 identical over 7 bases. This CDR3 is built from 16 residues. Germline values: CDR1 GTSNPN, CDR2 SVGIG (reference sequence). V lost 4 bases, J lost 0 bases, and 9 bases stayed unmatched. This CDR3 is CAWTPATGSSYNEQFF. In DNA form, the CDR3 reads TGTGCCTGGACCCCCGCGACAGGGAGCTCCTACAATGAGCAGTTCTTC. The full variable domain, in which reference TRBV30 and TRBJ2-1 provide the parts outside the CDR3, is SQTIHQWPATLVQPVGSPLSLECTVEGTSNPNLYWYRQAAGRGLQLLFYSVGIGQISSEVPQNLSASRPQDRQFILSSKKLLLSDSGFYLCAWTPATGSSYNEQFFGPGTRLTVL.

The V and J genes are TRBV5-6 and TRBJ2-3; 9 nucleotides match TRBD2. Germline V CDR1 and CDR2: SGHDT, YYEEEE. CDR3 length equals 18 residues. J lost 0 bases, V lost 0 bases, and 8 bases had no gene match. The CDR3 loop is CASSLAASGAPSTDTQYF. Written as DNA, the CDR3 is TGTGCCAGCAGCTTGGCGGCTAGCGGGGCCCCTAGCACAGATACGCAGTATTTT.

The V call is TRBV6-6, the J call TRBJ2-1, with 7 positions matching TRBD1. Trimming took 5 bases from V and 4 from J; bases not matched to a gene: 8. The CDR3 runs 15 residues. In germline, CDR1 is MNHNY, CDR2 SVGAGI (reference sequence). The CDR3 DNA reads TGTGCCAGCAGTCCCAGGGACAGCCTTTACAATGAGCAGTTCTTC. It codes for CASSPRDSLYNEQFF.

This rearrangement joins TRBV19 to TRBJ2-5; 8 positions match TRBD1. Germline assignment: CDR1 LNHDA and CDR2 SQIVND (reference sequence). V lost 5 bases and J lost 4; bases outside the gene matches: 9. The CDR3 sequence is 15 residues long. The CDR3 sequence: CASSEYRGRRETQYF. The CDR3 nucleotides are TGTGCCAGTAGTGAATACAGGGGGAGGCGAGAGACCCAGTACTTC.

This chain links TRBV4-1 with TRBJ1-4; weak D call: TRBD1 (6 bases). CDR3 length: 15 residues. Germline CDR1 MGHRA, CDR2 YSYEKL. V was cut by 1 base and J by 6 bases, with 12 bases left in between. The CDR3 DNA follows: TGCGCCAGCAGCCAAGGGGGGGGGCCATATGAAAAACTGTTTTTT. This gives the protein CASSQGGGPYEKLFF.

The J gene is TRBJ1-2, the V gene TRBV19, with D possibly being TRBD1 (6 bases). Germline CDR1 and CDR2: LNHDA and SQIVND (reference sequence). With 5 bases removed from V and 6 bases from J, the gap between germline ends came to 19 bases. CDR3 length: 15 amino acids. The CDR3 reads CASSLGIYAGDGYTF. The CDR3, as DNA: TGTGCCAGTAGTTTAGGGATTTATGCAGGGGATGGCTACACCTTC.

The J gene is TRBJ1-1, the V gene TRBV9; D perhaps matches TRBD1 (6 bases). V lost 3 bases and J lost 7, with 13 bases in between. The CDR3 has 13 residues. Germline CDR1 reads SGDLS; CDR2 reads YYNGEE. CDR3 DNA sequence: TGTGCCAGCAGCGGGACAGATCTCAATGAAGCTTTCTTT. It is translated as CASSGTDLNEAFF.

This clone is a singleton in its sample. The rearrangement links TRBV11-2 to TRBJ2-7, with 7 bases aligning to TRBD2. CDR1 is SGHAT and CDR2 is FQNNGV in the germline V gene. Trimming at V came to 3 bases and at J to 0 bases, leaving 5 bases not matched to a gene. The CDR3 spans 15 residues. Here the CDR3 DNA reads TGTGCCAGCAGCTTTGGGCCGGGGGGCTCCTACGAGCAGTACTTC. Amino acid sequence: CASSFGPGGSYEQYF.

This clone was seen more than once but under ten times. The V and J genes are TRBV14 and TRBJ2-5; D gene uncertain. The V end was cut by 5 bases, the J end by 2 bases, with 18 bases between. The CDR3 extends over 16 amino acids. Germline-derived CDR1 and CDR2 are SGHDN and FVKESK. CDR3 DNA sequence: TGTGCCAGCAGCGGCTCATTTCACTTGACTCAAGAGACCCAGTACTTC. Encoded protein: CASSGSFHLTQETQYF.

The chain has TRBV6-5 and TRBJ1-2, with D tentatively TRBD1 (5 bases). V lost 8 bases and J 8 bases, leaving 15 bases between the germline ends. The length of the CDR3 is 12 residues. Germline V gene sequence: CDR1 MNHEY, CDR2 SVGAGI. CDR3: CASRRTNGGYTF. In DNA form, the CDR3 reads TGTGCCAGCCGGCGGACAAATGGGGGCTACACCTTC.

The genes are TRBV5-1 and TRBJ2-1; 10 bases align to TRBD2. Losses at the gene ends were 5 bases for V and 0 bases for J; bases not matched to a gene: 2. The CDR3 length is 15 residues. Germline V lookup: CDR1 SGHRS, CDR2 YFSETQ. In DNA, the CDR3 is TGCGCCAGCAGTTCTAGCGGGAGCTCCTACAATGAGCAGTTCTTC. The encoded protein is CASSSSGSSYNEQFF. Filled out from reference TRBV5-1 and TRBJ2-1, the complete variable domain reads KAGVTQTPRYLIKTRGQQVTLSCSPISGHRSVSWYQQTPGQGLQFLFEYFSETQRNKGNFPGRFSGRQFSNSRSEMNVSTLELGDSALYLCASSSSGSSYNEQFFGPGTRLTVL.

In its sample, this clone was seen once. This rearrangement joins TRBV7-3 to TRBJ2-3; D is possibly TRBD1 (6 bases). The CDR3 length is 14 residues. CDR1 is SGHTA and CDR2 is FQGTGA in the germline V gene. V was cut by 3 bases and J by 6 bases, with 13 bases left in between. The chain's CDR3 is CASSLYRAEDTQYF. CDR3 DNA: TGTGCCAGCAGCTTGTACAGGGCGGAGGATACGCAGTATTTT.

This rearrangement joins TRBV10-2 to TRBJ1-3; D is ambiguous. There are 15 residues in the CDR3. V gave up 0 bases and J gave up 8 bases, with 14 bases separating them. Germline V gene sequence: CDR1 WSHSY, CDR2 SAAADI. CDR3 DNA: TGCGCCAGCAGTGAGTCCCCGACTCCCGGAGACACCATATATTTT. Protein: CASSESPTPGDTIYF.

The V and J genes are TRBV9 and TRBJ1-2, with D unclear. Germline CDR1 reads SGDLS; CDR2 reads YYNGEE. CDR3 length: 14 amino acids. The V gene lost 3 bases and the J gene lost 4 bases, with 13 bases spanning the gap. The CDR3 sequence is CASSAGDVGYGYTF. CDR3 nucleotides: TGTGCCAGCAGCGCCGGGGATGTAGGCTATGGCTACACCTTC.